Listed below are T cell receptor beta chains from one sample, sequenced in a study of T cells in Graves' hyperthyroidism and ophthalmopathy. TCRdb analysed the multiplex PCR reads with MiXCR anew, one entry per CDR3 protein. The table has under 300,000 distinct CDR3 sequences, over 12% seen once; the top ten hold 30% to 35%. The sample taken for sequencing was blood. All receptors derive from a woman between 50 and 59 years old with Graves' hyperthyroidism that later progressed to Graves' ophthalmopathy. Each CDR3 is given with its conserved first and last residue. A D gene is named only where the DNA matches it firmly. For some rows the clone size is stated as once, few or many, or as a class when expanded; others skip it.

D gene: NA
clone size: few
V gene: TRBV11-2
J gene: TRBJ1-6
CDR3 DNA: TGTGCCACTTCACCCCTCCACTTT
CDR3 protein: CATSPLHF

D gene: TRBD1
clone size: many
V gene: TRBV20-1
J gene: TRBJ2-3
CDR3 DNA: TGCAGTGCTAGAAAGGACAGGACCACAGATACGCAGTATTTT
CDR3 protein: CSARKDRTTDTQYF

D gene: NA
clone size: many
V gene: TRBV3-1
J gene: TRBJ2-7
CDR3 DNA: TGTGCCAGCAGCCAAGATATTAGCTACGAGCAGTACTTC
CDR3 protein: CASSQDISYEQYF

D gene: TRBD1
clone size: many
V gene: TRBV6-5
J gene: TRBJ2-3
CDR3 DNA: TGTGCCAGCAGTTACCGGTATGGGACAGGGATAGGGGGCACAGATACGCAGTATTTT
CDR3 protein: CASSYRYGTGIGGTDTQYF

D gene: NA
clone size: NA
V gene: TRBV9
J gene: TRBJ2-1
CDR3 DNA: TGTGCCAGCAGCGTTGTAGGTGACGGCCACAATGAGCAGTTCTTC
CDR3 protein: CASSVVGDGHNEQFF

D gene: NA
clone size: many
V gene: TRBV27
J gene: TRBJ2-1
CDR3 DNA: TGTGCCAGCGGGTATGGGGCCCAACCCGCGTATGAGCAGTTCTTC
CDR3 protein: CASGYGAQPAYEQFF

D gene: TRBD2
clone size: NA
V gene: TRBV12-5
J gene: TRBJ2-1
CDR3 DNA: TGTGCTAGTGGTTTGGTACTATCGAAAAGCGGGATAAGGTCTGAGCAGTTCTTC
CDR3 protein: CASGLVLSKSGIRSEQFF

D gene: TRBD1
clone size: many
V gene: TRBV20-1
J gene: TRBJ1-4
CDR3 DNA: TGCAGTGCTAAGGCTCCAGGGGGTAATGAAAAACTGTTTTTT
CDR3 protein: CSAKAPGGNEKLFF

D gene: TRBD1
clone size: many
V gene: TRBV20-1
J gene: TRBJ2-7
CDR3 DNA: TGCAGTGCCAAGGGACAGAGCTCCTACGAGCAGTACTTC
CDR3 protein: CSAKGQSSYEQYF

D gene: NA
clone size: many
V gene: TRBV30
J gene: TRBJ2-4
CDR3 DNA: TGTGCCTGGAGTACCAAATCCAAAAACATTCAGTACTTC
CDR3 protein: CAWSTKSKNIQYF

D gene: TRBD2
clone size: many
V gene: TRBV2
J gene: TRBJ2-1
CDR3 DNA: TGTGCCAGCGCTAGCGGGTATTCCAATGAGCAGTTCTTC
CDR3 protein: CASASGYSNEQFF

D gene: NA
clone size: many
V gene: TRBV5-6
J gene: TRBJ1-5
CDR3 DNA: TGTGCCAGCAGCTTGTGGTCTGGGAACCAGCCCCAGCATTTT
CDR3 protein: CASSLWSGNQPQHF

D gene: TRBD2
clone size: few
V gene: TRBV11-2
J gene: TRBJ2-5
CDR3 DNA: TGTGCCAGCAGCTTAGTGGGACTAGCGGGAGCTGGAGAGACCCAGTGCTTC
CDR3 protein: CASSLVGLAGAGETQCF

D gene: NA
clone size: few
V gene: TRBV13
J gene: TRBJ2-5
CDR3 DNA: TGTGCCACCACCTTTATGGGGCATGAGACCCAGTACTTC
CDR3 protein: CATTFMGHETQYF

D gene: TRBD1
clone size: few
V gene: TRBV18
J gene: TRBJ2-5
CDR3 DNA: TGTGCCAGCTCGGAGGGGACAGGGATTATTGTAGAGACCCAGTACTTC
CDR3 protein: CASSEGTGIIVETQYF

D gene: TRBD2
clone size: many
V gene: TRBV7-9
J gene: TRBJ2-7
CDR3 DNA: TGTGCCAGCAGCTTATCGAGCGGGAGCTACGAGCAGTACTTC
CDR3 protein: CASSLSSGSYEQYF

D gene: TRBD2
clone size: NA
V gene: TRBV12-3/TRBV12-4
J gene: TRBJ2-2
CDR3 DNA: TGTGCCAGCAGTTCCTCCGGGACTAGCGGCTCCGGGGAGCTGTTTTTT
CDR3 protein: CASSSSGTSGSGELFF

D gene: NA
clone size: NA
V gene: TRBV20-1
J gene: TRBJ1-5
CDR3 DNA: TGCAGTGCTAGAGTGGCAGGGGCGCGGGGGCTCCAGCATTTT
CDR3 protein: CSARVAGARGLQHF

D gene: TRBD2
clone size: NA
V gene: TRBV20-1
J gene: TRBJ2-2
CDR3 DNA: TGCAGTGCTCTAGCGGGGTACACCGGGGAGCTGTTTTTT
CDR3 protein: CSALAGYTGELFF

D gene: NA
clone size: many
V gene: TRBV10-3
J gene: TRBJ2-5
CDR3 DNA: TGTGCCACTAGACTGGGAGAGACCCAGTACTTC
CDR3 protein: CATRLGETQYF

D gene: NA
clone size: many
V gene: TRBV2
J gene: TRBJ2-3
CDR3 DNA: TGTGCCAGCACGGGCAGAATCACGGATACGCAGTATTTT
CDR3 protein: CASTGRITDTQYF

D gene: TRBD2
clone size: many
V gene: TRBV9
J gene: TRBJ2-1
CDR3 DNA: TGTGCCAGCTCCAGGACTAGCGGGGGGAATGAGCAGTTCTTC
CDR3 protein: CASSRTSGGNEQFF

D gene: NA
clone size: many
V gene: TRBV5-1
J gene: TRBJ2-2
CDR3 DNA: TGCGCCAGCAGCCCACAGACGGCGCGCACCGGGGAGCTGTTTTTT
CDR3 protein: CASSPQTARTGELFF

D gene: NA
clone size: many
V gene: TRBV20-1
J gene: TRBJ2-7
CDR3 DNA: TGCAGTGCTAGCAACAAAGGTCCGGGTCCCTACGAGCAGTACTTC
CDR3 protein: CSASNKGPGPYEQYF

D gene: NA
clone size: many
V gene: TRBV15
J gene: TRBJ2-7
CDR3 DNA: TGTGCCACCAGCAGAGGCCCAGCGGATCAAGAGCAGTACTTC
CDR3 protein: CATSRGPADQEQYF

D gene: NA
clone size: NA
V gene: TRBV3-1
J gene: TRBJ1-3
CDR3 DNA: TGTGCCAGCAGCCAAGACGGCTTGTCTGGAAACACCATATATTTT
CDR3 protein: CASSQDGLSGNTIYF

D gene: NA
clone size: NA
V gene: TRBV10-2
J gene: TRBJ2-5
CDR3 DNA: TGCGCCAGCAGTGAGTTGGCAGCCCAAGAGACCCAGTACTTC
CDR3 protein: CASSELAAQETQYF

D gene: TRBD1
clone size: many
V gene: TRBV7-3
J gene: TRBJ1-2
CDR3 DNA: TGTGCCAGCAGCCCAGGGGGCATCAAGAGCGGCTACACCTTC
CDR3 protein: CASSPGGIKSGYTF

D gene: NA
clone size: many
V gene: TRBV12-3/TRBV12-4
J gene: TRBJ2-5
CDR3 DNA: TGTGCCAGCAGTTCCGGTCAGGGGAGGAGGGAGACCCAGTACTTC
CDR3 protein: CASSSGQGRRETQYF

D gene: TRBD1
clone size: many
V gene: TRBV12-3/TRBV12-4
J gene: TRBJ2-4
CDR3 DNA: TGTGCCAGCAGTTCCAGGGACAGCCTCAAAAACATTCAGTACTTC
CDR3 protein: CASSSRDSLKNIQYF

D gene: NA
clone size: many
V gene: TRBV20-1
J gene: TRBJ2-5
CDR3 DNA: TGCAGTGCTGGAATCGAGGGAGAGACCCAGTACTTC
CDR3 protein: CSAGIEGETQYF

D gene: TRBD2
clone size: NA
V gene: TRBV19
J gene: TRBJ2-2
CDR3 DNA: TGTGCCAGTAGTATAGAGGCACTAGCGGGAACCACCGGGGAGCTGTTTTTT
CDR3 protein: CASSIEALAGTTGELFF

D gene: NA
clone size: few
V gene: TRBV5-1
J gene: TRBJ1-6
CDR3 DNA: TGCGCCAGCAGCTTGGTACTGGGAGATTCACCCCTCCACTTT
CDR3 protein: CASSLVLGDSPLHF

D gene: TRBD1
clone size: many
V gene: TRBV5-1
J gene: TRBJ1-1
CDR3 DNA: TGCGCCAGCAGCTTGGCCGGACAGGAGAACACTGAAGCTTTCTTT
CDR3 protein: CASSLAGQENTEAFF

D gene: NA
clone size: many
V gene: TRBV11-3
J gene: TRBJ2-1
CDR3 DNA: TGTGCCAGCAGCTTACGCGGGGACCCCGTCAATGAGCAGTTCTTC
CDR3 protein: CASSLRGDPVNEQFF

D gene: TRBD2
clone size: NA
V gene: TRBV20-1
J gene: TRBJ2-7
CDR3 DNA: TGCAGTGCTAGAAAAACCCCCTCTAGCGGGAGTGTCTCCGAGCAGTACTTC
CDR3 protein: CSARKTPSSGSVSEQYF

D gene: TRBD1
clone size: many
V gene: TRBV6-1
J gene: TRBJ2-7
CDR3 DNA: TGTGCCAGCTGGGACAGGGGCTACGAGCAGTACTTC
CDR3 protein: CASWDRGYEQYF

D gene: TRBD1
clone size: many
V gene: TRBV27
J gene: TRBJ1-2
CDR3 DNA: TGTGCCAGCAGGCTGACAGGGCCCTTGGGTGACTATGGCTACACCTTC
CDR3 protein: CASRLTGPLGDYGYTF

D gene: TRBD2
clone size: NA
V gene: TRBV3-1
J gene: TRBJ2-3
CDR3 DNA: TGTGCCAGCAGCCAAGGACCCGGGACTAGCGGGAGGGCCAGTACGCAGTATTTT
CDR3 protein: CASSQGPGTSGRASTQYF

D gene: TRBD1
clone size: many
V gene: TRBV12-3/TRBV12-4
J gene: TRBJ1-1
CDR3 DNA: TGTGCCAGCAGCCGCCAGGGGGCGAGGGCTGAAGCTTTCTTT
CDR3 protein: CASSRQGARAEAFF

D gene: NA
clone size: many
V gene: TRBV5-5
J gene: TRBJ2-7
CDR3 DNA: TGTGCCAGCAGCTTGGGGCGGTCCTCCTACGAGCAGTACTTC
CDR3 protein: CASSLGRSSYEQYF

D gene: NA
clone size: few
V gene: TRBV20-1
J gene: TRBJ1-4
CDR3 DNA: TGCAGTGCTATAAGTGAAAAACTGTTTTTT
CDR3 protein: CSAISEKLFF

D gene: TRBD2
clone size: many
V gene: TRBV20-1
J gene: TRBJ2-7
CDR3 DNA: TGCAGTGTCAGCGGGGGGGGGCCCTACGAGCAGTACTTC
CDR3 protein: CSVSGGGPYEQYF

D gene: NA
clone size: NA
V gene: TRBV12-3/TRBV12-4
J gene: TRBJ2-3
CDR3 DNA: TGTGCCAGCAGTCCAAACCCATCTAGGGGGGCCTCAGATACGCAGTATTTT
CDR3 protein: CASSPNPSRGASDTQYF

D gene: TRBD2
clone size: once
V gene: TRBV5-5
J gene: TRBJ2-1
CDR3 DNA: TGTGCCAGCAGCTTGGACAGGGGCCTAGCGGGAGTGAATGAGCAGTTCTTC
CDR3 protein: CASSLDRGLAGVNEQFF

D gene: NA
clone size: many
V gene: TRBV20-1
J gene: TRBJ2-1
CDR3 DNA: TGCAGTGCTAGCCCATCCGGGTCGGGCTACAATGAGCAGTTCTTC
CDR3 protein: CSASPSGSGYNEQFF